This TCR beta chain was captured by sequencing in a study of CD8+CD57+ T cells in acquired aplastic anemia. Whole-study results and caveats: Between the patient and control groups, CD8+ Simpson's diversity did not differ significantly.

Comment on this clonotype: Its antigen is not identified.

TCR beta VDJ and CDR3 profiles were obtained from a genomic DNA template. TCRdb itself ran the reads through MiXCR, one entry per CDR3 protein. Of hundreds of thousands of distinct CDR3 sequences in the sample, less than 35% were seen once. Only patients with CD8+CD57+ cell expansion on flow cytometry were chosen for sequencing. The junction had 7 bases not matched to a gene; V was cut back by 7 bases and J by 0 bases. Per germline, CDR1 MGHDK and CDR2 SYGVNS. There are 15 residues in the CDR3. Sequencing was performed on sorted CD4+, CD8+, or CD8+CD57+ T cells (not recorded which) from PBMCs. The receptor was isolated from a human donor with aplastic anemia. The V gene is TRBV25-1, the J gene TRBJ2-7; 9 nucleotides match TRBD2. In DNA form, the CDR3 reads TGTGCCAGCATGGCTAGCGGGATCCCCTCCTACGAGCAGTACTTC. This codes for CASMASGIPSYEQYF.